The 14 T cell receptor beta chains in this list originate from one sample, sequenced in a study of neurological immune-mediated disorders (dated by TCRdb to the late 2010s). The library was prepared using 5' RACE. Instrument used: Illumina HiSeq 2500. The raw public data were reprocessed by TCRdb itself: fastp quality trimming at Q25, MiXCR clonotype calling, in-frame beta chains only. Records with the same CDR3 protein are collapsed into one entry carrying the most frequent genes and DNA. For this sample there are 20,000 to 25,000 distinct CDR3 sequences; approximately 5.9% appear just once. About 48% of the sample goes to the ten largest clones. Specimen: CD8+ T cells from blood. These receptor sequences come from a man between 18 and 29 years old in good health.

This clonotype was counted at least ten times. The chain carries TRBV27 and TRBJ1-1; D gene uncertain. Trimming pared 8 bases from V and 5 bases from J, leaving 21 bases between. The germline gives CDR1 MNHEY, CDR2 SMNVEV (reference sequence). This CDR3 has 15 residues. The CDR3 region has the DNA TGTGCCAGCTGGCCCGGTGGGCAGGCGGGGACTGAAGCTTTCTTT. It encodes CASWPGGQAGTEAFF.

This clonotype has ten or more counts. The J gene is TRBJ1-5, the V gene TRBV7-9; no clear D. CDR1 and CDR2 (germline): SEHNR, FQNEAQ (reference sequence). V was shortened by 5 bases and J by 8 bases, with 10 bases between the two germline ends. The CDR3 contains 12 residues. The CDR3 reads CASSLWEEPQHF. The CDR3 nucleotides are TGTGCCAGCAGCCTCTGGGAGGAGCCCCAGCATTTT.

This clonotype came up many times. This chain joins TRBV7-9 and TRBJ2-7; tentative D call: TRBD1 (6 bases). CDR3 length equals 14 residues. Per the germline V gene, CDR1 is SEHNR and CDR2 is FQNEAQ (reference sequence). Trimming cost V 4 bases and J 4 bases, with 14 bases left between them. The CDR3 region is CASSSPGHDYEQYF. CDR3 sequence (DNA): TGTGCCAGCAGCTCACCGGGACACGATTACGAGCAGTACTTC. Complete variable domain (other parts from reference TRBV7-9 and TRBJ2-7): DTGVSQNPRHKITKRGQNVTFRCDPISEHNRLYWYRQTLGQGPEFLTYFQNEAQLEKSRLLSDRFSAERPKGSFSTLEIQRTEQGDSAMYLCASSSPGHDYEQYFGPGTRLTVT.

This clonotype has ten or more counts. The chain couples TRBV7-2 to TRBJ1-6, with D perhaps matching TRBD1 (5 bases). The CDR3 sequence is 17 residues long. Between the trimmed V and J ends, which lost 3 bases and 7 bases, there was a span of 19 bases. The germline CDR1 and CDR2 sequences are SGHTA and FQGNSA. CDR3 sequence reads: CASSFVAMDTVNSPLHF. The CDR3 nucleotides are TGTGCCAGCAGCTTCGTGGCGATGGACACTGTGAATTCACCCCTCCACTTT.

This clonotype was recorded many times. The genes are TRBV4-1 and TRBJ2-3; D ambiguous. Trimming pared 0 bases from V and 1 base from J, leaving 11 bases between. There are 16 residues in the CDR3. The germline V gene has CDR1 MGHRA and CDR2 YSYEKL. The CDR3 spells CASSQDDGVGTDTQYF. CDR3 in DNA: TGCGCCAGCAGCCAAGATGATGGGGTCGGCACAGATACGCAGTATTTT.

This clonotype appeared many times. The chain links TRBV20-1 to TRBJ2-5, with 7 bases identical to TRBD1. Per the germline V gene, CDR1 is DFQATT and CDR2 is SNEGSKA (reference sequence). This CDR3 has 13 amino acids. The junction had 6 bases not matched to a gene; V was cut back by 1 base and J by 7 bases. The CDR3 bases are TGCAGTGCTAGAGTTGGGACAGCCGGGACCCAGTACTTC. The encoded protein is CSARVGTAGTQYF.

This clonotype showed up many times. The chain links TRBV7-3 to TRBJ2-3; possible D gene TRBD1, 6 bases. CDR1 and CDR2 from the germline V gene are SGHTA and FQGTGA. This CDR3 is built from 14 residues. V lost 5 bases to trimming and J lost 2 bases, with 11 bases between them. CDR3 bases: TGTGCCAGCAGCCCCCAGGGGACCACAGATACGCAGTATTTT. Translating it yields CASSPQGTTDTQYF.

This clonotype was counted only a few times. This sequence joins TRBV20-1 and TRBJ2-1; perhaps TRBD1 as D (6 bases). The length of the CDR3 is 16 residues. Germline loops: CDR1 DFQATT, CDR2 SNEGSKA (reference sequence). Trimming pared 0 bases from V and 6 bases from J, leaving 18 bases between. The CDR3 sequence: CSAREDMTGWANEQFF. CDR3 in DNA: TGCAGTGCTAGAGAAGACATGACAGGATGGGCCAATGAGCAGTTCTTC.

This clonotype was seen repeatedly, ten times or more. The chain recombines TRBV19 with TRBJ1-1; 7 bases map to TRBD1. This CDR3 is 14 amino acids long. The germline gives CDR1 LNHDA, CDR2 SQIVND (reference sequence). The ends lost 3 bases at V and 7 bases at J; junction bases unmatched: 8. This CDR3 reads CASSISAGGVEAFF. The CDR3 nucleotides read TGTGCCAGTAGTATTTCGGCAGGGGGTGTTGAAGCTTTCTTT.

This clonotype was seen ten or more times. The V and J genes are TRBV4-3 and TRBJ2-6, with D unclear. Per germline, CDR1 LGHNA and CDR2 YSLEER. Deletions cut 0 bases from V and 0 bases from J, with 3 bases between. The CDR3 spans 15 residues. The CDR3 here is CASSQDNSGANVLTF. CDR3 nucleotides: TGCGCCAGCAGCCAAGATAACTCTGGGGCCAACGTCCTGACTTTC.

Ten or more counts support this clonotype. The chain is built from TRBV5-1 and TRBJ1-2, with D perhaps TRBD1 (6 bases). Germline-derived CDR1 and CDR2 are SGHRS and YFSETQ. V was cut by 4 bases and J by 4 bases, with 17 bases left in between. The CDR3 totals 15 residues. CDR3 nucleotide sequence: TGCGCCAGCAGCCCCGGGGGCTCATCTTCCTATGGCTACACCTTC. It is translated as CASSPGGSSSYGYTF.

This clonotype was counted at least ten times. The V call is TRBV20-1, the J call TRBJ2-7; weak D call: TRBD2 (7 bases). Trimming shortened V by 2 bases and J by 4 bases, and 9 bases separated the two germline ends. This CDR3 comprises 12 residues. Germline V gives CDR1 DFQATT, CDR2 SNEGSKA (reference sequence). The CDR3 DNA reads TGCAGTGCTAGAAAGGGGGGGTACGAGCAGTACTTC. Its protein product is CSARKGGYEQYF.

This clonotype was counted at least ten times. The rearrangement joins TRBV6-2 or TRBV6-3 to TRBJ1-2; the D is unclear. Trimming stripped 10 bases from V and 6 bases from J, with 6 bases between. The germline V gene has CDR1 MNHEY and CDR2 SVGEGT. The CDR3 length is 9 residues. The CDR3 nucleotides read TGTGCCAACACGGATGGCTACACCTTC. Amino acids: CANTDGYTF.

At least ten counts were recorded for this clonotype. V gene TRBV10-3 combines with J gene TRBJ2-7; weak D call: TRBD1 (6 bases). Trimming took 0 bases from V and 3 from J, leaving 21 bases between them. The germline CDR1 and CDR2 sequences are ENHRY and SYGVKD. The CDR3 extends over 18 amino acids. The CDR3 nucleotides are TGTGCCATCAGTGAGTCGACGGGGACGGCAGGGGCGTACTACGAGCAGTACTTC. Translating it yields CAISESTGTAGAYYEQYF.